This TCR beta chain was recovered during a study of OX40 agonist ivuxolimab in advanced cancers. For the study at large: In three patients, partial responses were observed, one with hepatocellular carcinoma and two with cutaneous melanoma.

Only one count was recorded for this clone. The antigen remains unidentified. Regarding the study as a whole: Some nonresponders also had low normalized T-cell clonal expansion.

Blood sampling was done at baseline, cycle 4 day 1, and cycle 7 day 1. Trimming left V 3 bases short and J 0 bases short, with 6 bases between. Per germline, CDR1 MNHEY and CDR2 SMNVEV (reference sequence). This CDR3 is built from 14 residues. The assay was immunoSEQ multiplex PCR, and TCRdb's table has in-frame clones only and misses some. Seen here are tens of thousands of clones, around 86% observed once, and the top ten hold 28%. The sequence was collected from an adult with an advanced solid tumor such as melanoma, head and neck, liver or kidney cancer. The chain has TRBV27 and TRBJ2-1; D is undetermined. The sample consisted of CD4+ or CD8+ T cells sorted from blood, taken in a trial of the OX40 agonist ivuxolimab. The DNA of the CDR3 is TGTGCCAGCAGTTTGCCAAACTCCTACAATGAGCAGTTCTTC. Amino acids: CASSLPNSYNEQFF.